The clone carrying this T cell receptor (beta chain) was observed a handful of times. As yet, its antigen is unknown. V lost 5 bases and J lost 0; bases outside the gene matches: 15. The CDR3 loop spans 19 amino acids. A template switching step contributed a universal primer site, while unique molecular identifiers were present in the cDNA. A single record per CDR3 protein comes from TCRdb applying MiXCR to the 5' RACE reads. The sample contains 420,000 or so distinct CDR3 sequences, around 18% of which appear only once. This specimen belongs to a study of identical twins. Findings and limits, study-wide: In drawing conclusions, the study used cross-sectional statistical analysis and did not follow the same donors.

The TCR originated in a man aged 45 to 65 in good health. V is TRBV12-3 or TRBV12-4 and J is TRBJ2-2; 7 bases agree with TRBD2. Sequencing input: naive T cells sorted from blood. CDR3 amino acids: CASSRGRGWMIPNTGELFF. For the CDR3, the DNA is TGTGCCAGCAGTCGTGGGAGGGGTTGGATGATCCCGAACACCGGGGAGCTGTTTTTT.